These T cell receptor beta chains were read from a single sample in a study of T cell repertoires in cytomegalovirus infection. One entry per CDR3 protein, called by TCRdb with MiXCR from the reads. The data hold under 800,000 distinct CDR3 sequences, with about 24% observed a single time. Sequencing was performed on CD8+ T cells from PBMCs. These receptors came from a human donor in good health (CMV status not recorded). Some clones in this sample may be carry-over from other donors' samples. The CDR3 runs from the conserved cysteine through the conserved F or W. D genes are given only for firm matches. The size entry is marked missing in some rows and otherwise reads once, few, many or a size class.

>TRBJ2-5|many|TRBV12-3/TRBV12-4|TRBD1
TGTGCCAGCAGTCGCCGGGACAGGGTAAAAGAGACCCAGTACTTC
CASSRRDRVKETQYF
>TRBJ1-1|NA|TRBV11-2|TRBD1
TGTGCCAGCAGGGTAACAGGGGTGGCTTTCTTT
CASRVTGVAFF
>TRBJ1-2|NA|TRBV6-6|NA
TGTGCCAGCATCCAACGATCGCAGGGTTTTTATGGCTACACCTTC
CASIQRSQGFYGYTF
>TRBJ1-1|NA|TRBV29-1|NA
TGCAGCGTTGATGGACCGATGAACACTGAAGCTTTCTTT
CSVDGPMNTEAFF
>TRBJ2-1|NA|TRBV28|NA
TGTGCCAGCAGTTTACGAGGGGAGGGGGATACTAATGAGCAGTTCTTC
CASSLRGEGDTNEQFF
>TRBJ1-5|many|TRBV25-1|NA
TGTGCCAGCAGTCGCGGGGTAAGCAATCAGCCCCAGCATTTT
CASSRGVSNQPQHF
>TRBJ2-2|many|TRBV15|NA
TGTGCCACCAGCAGAGATGCCAGGACAACGAACACCGGGGAGCTGTTTTTT
CATSRDARTTNTGELFF
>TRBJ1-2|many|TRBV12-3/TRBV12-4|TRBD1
TGTGCCAGCATCGGACAGGGCGATGGCTACACCTTC
CASIGQGDGYTF
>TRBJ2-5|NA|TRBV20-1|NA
TGCAGTGCTAGGGTGTCGGGTCGGGAGACCCAGTACTTC
CSARVSGRETQYF
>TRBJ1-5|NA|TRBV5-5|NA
TGTGCCAGCAGGCCCAGGGTCGGCGGCAATCAGCCCCAGCATTTT
CASRPRVGGNQPQHF
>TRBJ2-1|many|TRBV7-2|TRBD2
TGTGCCAGCAGATTGGGACTAGCGGTCTACAATGAGCAGTTCTTC
CASRLGLAVYNEQFF
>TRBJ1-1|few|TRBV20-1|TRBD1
TGCAGTGTCCCGACAGGGAGGGACACTGAAGCTTTCTTT
CSVPTGRDTEAFF
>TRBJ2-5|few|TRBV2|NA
TGTGCCAGCAGTGACTTTAAAGAGACCCAGTACTTC
CASSDFKETQYF
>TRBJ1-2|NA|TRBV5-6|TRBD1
TGTGCCAGCAGCTGGGACAGGGATTTCTATGGCTACACCTTC
CASSWDRDFYGYTF
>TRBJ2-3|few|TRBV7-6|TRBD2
TGTGCCAGCAGCTTAGGTTCTAGCGGGGGGCCCCGCACAGATACGCAGTATTTT
CASSLGSSGGPRTDTQYF
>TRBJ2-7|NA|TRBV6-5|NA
TGTGCCAGCAGTTACCCCTCCGGGGGCGGCTACGAGCAGTACTTC
CASSYPSGGGYEQYF
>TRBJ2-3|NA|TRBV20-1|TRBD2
TGCAGTGCTAGAGAGCAGCGGGGGGGGGGGGCCACGCAGTATTTT
CSAREQRGGGATQYF
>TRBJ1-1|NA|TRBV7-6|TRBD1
TGTGCCAGCAGCTCCGGACCCACAGGGGGTACGACTGAAGCTTTCTTT
CASSSGPTGGTTEAFF
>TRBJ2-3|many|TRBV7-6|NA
TGTGCCAGCAGCTTAGGATCTGGAGATACGCAGTATTTT
CASSLGSGDTQYF
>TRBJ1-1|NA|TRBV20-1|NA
TGCAGTGCTAGAGAAGAGACAGCGAACACTGAAGCTTTCTTT
CSAREETANTEAFF
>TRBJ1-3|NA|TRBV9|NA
TGTGCCAGCTCCGAGGGAACAGGGAGCTCTGGAAACACCATATATTTT
CASSEGTGSSGNTIYF
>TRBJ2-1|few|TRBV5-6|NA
TGTGCCAGCACCCATGGACTCACCAATGAGCAGTTCTTC
CASTHGLTNEQFF
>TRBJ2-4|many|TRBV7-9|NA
TGTGCCAGCAGCTTGGGAGTTCGGGCCAAAAACATTCAGTACTTC
CASSLGVRAKNIQYF
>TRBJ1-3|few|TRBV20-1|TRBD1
TGCAGTGCTATCCATCCATACGAGGACAGGGCTGGAAACACCATATATTTT
CSAIHPYEDRAGNTIYF
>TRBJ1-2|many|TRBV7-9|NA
TGTGCCAGCAGCCCCGGACCGATTTATGGCTACACCTTC
CASSPGPIYGYTF
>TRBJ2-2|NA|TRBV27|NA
TGTGCCAGCATCTTTCCCGACAAGTTACTGAACGACGGCGAGGAGCTGTTTTTT
CASIFPDKLLNDGEELFF
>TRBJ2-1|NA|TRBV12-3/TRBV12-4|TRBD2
TGTGCCAGCAGTTTGCTCTTGCGGGGGACGTACAATGAGCAGTTCTTC
CASSLLLRGTYNEQFF
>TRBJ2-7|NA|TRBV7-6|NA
TGTGCCAGCAGCTCCTCGCGGGATCGGTACGAGCAGTACTTC
CASSSSRDRYEQYF
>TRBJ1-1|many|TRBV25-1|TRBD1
TGTGCCAGCAGTGATCCATCGACAGGGAATATGGCTTTCTTT
CASSDPSTGNMAFF
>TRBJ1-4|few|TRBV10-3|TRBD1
TGTGCCATCAGTGCCACAGGGGAACGGGAAAAACTGTTTTTT
CAISATGEREKLFF
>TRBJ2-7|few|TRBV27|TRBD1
TGTGCCAGCAGTTTGACGGGACAGGGAAGGAGGGAGCAGTACTTC
CASSLTGQGRREQYF
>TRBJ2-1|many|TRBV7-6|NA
TGTGCCAGCAGCCCACGGGCCACCTCCTACAATGAGCAGTTCTTC
CASSPRATSYNEQFF
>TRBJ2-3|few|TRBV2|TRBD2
TGTGCCAGCAGTGATTCGACTAGCGGAGGCACAGATACGCAGTATTTT
CASSDSTSGGTDTQYF
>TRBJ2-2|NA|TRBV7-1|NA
TGTGCCAGCAACCCGGCCCGGGGAGTGAACACCGGGGAGCTGTTTTTT
CASNPARGVNTGELFF
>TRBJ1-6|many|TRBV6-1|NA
TGTGCCAGCACCCCCAAGCGGGTAACGGTTAATAATTCACCCCTCCACTTT
CASTPKRVTVNNSPLHF
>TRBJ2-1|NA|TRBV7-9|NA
TGTGCCAGCATCCCCCCAGAACTAGCTTCTGAGCAGTTCTTC
CASIPPELASEQFF
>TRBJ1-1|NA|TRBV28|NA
TGTGCCAGCAGTTTATTCCGCTCGGACACTGAAGCTTTCTTT
CASSLFRSDTEAFF
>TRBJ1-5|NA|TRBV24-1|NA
TGTGCCACCAGTGCGAGCAATCAGCCCCAGCATTTT
CATSASNQPQHF
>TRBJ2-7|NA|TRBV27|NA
TGTGCCAGCAGTTCTACGGGACGCCAGGCCTACGAGCAGTACTTC
CASSSTGRQAYEQYF
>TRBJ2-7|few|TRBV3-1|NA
TGTGCCAGCAGCCAGGGTATGGCCTACGAGCAGTACTTC
CASSQGMAYEQYF
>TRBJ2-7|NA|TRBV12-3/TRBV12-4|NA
TGTGCCAGCAGTCCCAGACAATACGCCTACGAGCAGTACTTC
CASSPRQYAYEQYF
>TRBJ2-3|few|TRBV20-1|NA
TGCAGTGCTTCCGACCCGGGGCCAGATACGCAGTATTTT
CSASDPGPDTQYF
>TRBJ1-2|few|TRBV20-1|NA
TGCAGTGCTCTCCGGAGAGGGTCGGATATTGGGTATGGCTACACCTTC
CSALRRGSDIGYGYTF
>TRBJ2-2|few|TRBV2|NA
TGTGCCAGCCAGCTGAACACCGGGGAGCTGTTTTTT
CASQLNTGELFF
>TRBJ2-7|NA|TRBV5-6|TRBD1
TGTGCCAGCAGCTGGACCGCAGGGGGCCTCTACGAGCAGTACTTC
CASSWTAGGLYEQYF
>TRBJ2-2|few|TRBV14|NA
TGTGCCAGCAGCCAAGAGGTATTGAACACCGGGGAGCTGTTTTTT
CASSQEVLNTGELFF
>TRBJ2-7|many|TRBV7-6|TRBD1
TGTGCCAGCAGCGTTGGGACAGGGGGCTACGAGCAGTACTTC
CASSVGTGGYEQYF
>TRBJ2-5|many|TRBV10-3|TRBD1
TGTGCCATCAGCAAGACAGGGGAAGAGACCCAGTACTTC
CAISKTGEETQYF